Following are 8 T cell receptor beta chains from one sample sequenced in a study of cytomegalovirus exposure and HLA in healthy donors. The PCR employed 60 Vbeta primers together with 13 Jbeta primers. The protocol was immunoSEQ multiplex PCR, while the TCRdb copy is restricted to in-frame clones and leaves out a portion. This table has about 170,000 clones, roughly 79% appearing once. Input material: PBMCs. These receptors all come from a woman aged 30 to 39 in good health and CMV-seropositive.

This clone has more than one count but fewer than ten. This chain connects TRBV18 to TRBJ1-2, with TRBD1 matching 7 bases. The germline CDR1 and CDR2 sequences are KGHSH and LQKENI. Losses at the gene ends were 4 bases for V and 2 bases for J; bases not matched to a gene: 1. This CDR3 region has 13 residues. The CDR3 DNA reads TGTGCCAGCTCACAGACAGGGAACTATGGCTACACCTTC. Its protein is CASSQTGNYGYTF. The whole variable domain, filled in from reference TRBV18 and TRBJ1-2, reads NAGVMQNPRHLVRRRGQEARLRCSPMKGHSHVYWYRQLPEEGLKFMVYLQKENIIDESGMPKERFSAEFPKEGPSILRIQQVVRGDSAAYFCASSQTGNYGYTFGSGTRLTVV.

Comment on this clone: Relative to the germline gene, one junction end is altered; a read error may explain this. J is TRBJ1-2 and V is TRBV6-1; D might be TRBD1 (5 bases). Germline CDR1 MNHNS, CDR2 SASEGT. This CDR3 contains 12 residues. The CDR3 DNA reads TGTGCCAGCAGTGTCTTCTCTACAGGCTTCAACTTC. This encodes CASSVFSTGFNF.

This rearrangement joins TRBV11-2 to TRBJ2-5; TRBD2 matches at 9 bases. The CDR3 loop spans 18 amino acids. The trim removed 0 bases at V and 5 bases at J, leaving 13 bases unmatched. CDR1 and CDR2 from the germline V gene are SGHAT and FQNNGV. The CDR3 DNA reads TGTGCCAGCAGCTTAGATCTTGCTGGCGGGGGGGCCCAGGAGACCCAGTACTTC. Protein sequence: CASSLDLAGGGAQETQYF.

V is TRBV18 and J is TRBJ2-7; unclear D gene. The CDR3 is 14 amino acids. Trimming took 3 bases from V and 4 from J, leaving 13 bases between them. From germline, CDR1 is KGHSH and CDR2 LQKENI. CDR3 residues: CASSPVGGLYEQYF. The CDR3 nucleotides are TGTGCCAGCTCACCGGTTGGTGGCCTTTACGAGCAGTACTTC.

This rearrangement joins TRBV29-1 to TRBJ2-3; 7 bases are a match to TRBD2. The CDR3 covers 14 residues. Germline V gives CDR1 SQVTM, CDR2 ANQGSEA. V dropped 3 bases and J dropped 1; count of bases not matched to a gene: 4. The CDR3 nucleotides read TGCAGCGTTGACGGCGCGGGGGGCACAGATACGCAGTATTTT. Its protein product is CSVDGAGGTDTQYF.

The V call is TRBV15, the J call TRBJ1-4; 8 bases fit TRBD1. V was clipped by 3 bases and J by 8 bases; unmatched bases: 8. CDR3 size: 15 residues. Germline loops: CDR1 LNHNV, CDR2 YYDKDF (reference sequence). CDR3 DNA: TGTGCCACCAGCAGGACAGGGGATTGGGGGGAAAAACTGTTTTTT. Translated, it gives CATSRTGDWGEKLFF.

The chain couples TRBV29-1 to TRBJ2-7; 9 bases agree with TRBD1. Losses at the gene ends were 6 bases for V and 7 bases for J; bases not matched to a gene: 10. The CDR3 runs to 13 residues. Germline V gene sequence: CDR1 SQVTM, CDR2 ANQGSEA. The CDR3 loop reads CSVRPGQGEEQYF. The CDR3 DNA sequence: TGCAGCGTGAGACCGGGACAGGGAGAAGAGCAGTACTTC.

This sequence joins TRBV9 and TRBJ1-2, with no clear D. Between the trimmed V and J ends, which lost 0 bases and 4 bases, there was a span of 10 bases. This CDR3 is 14 amino acids long. Germline V gives CDR1 SGDLS, CDR2 YYNGEE. CDR3 sequence: CASSVDNRGYGYTF. The CDR3 DNA is TGTGCCAGCAGCGTAGATAACCGGGGCTATGGCTACACCTTC.